This T cell receptor beta chain was identified in a study of response to subunit inactivated influenza vaccine. Using its own MiXCR run on the RT-PCR reads, TCRdb lists one record per CDR3 protein. In the table there are about 650,000 distinct CDR3 sequences, roughly 15% of which are singletons. At least ten counts were recorded for this clonotype. CDR1 and CDR2 (germline): DFQATT, SNEGSKA (reference sequence). The CDR3 extends over 16 amino acids. Deletions cut 0 bases from V and 3 bases from J, with 18 bases between. Source: PBMCs from blood, taken 14 to 15 days before vaccination. This receptor was obtained from a man aged 45 to 65 who received an inactivated influenza vaccine. The chain employs TRBV20-1 and TRBJ2-7; maybe TRBD2 (6 bases). The CDR3 loop is CSARDPSRGKDYEQYF. The CDR3 DNA reads TGCAGTGCTAGAGACCCATCCCGGGGGAAAGACTACGAGCAGTACTTC.